Below are 23 T cell receptor beta chains sequenced from a single sample in a study of blood T cell repertoires in COVID-19 (dated by TCRdb to the early 2020s). Library creation used the immunoSEQ multiplex PCR assay. This immuneACCESS table, as held by TCRdb, lists in-frame sequences with V and J called but not all clones. Of the missing ones, under half trace to an unresolved V gene in checked studies; the others have no known cause. This sample is represented by just under 150,000 clones; roughly 87% of them were singletons. The ten most abundant clones make up 0.8% to 0.95% of the sample. The source material was peripheral blood. The receptor source for this set is a woman aged 50 to 60 with acute or convalescent COVID-19.

V and J are TRBV10-2 and TRBJ2-2; 14 nucleotides agree with TRBD2. V lost 0 bases to trimming and J lost 5 bases; unmatched junction nucleotides: 8. Germline assignment: CDR1 WSHSY and CDR2 SAAADI. This CDR3 spans 19 amino acids. DNA of the CDR3: TGCGCCAGCAGTGAGTCAGGGACTAGCGGGAGAAGGAATACCGGGGAGCTGTTTTTT. Its protein is CASSESGTSGRRNTGELFF.

This sequence joins TRBV11-3 and TRBJ2-7; D perhaps matches TRBD2 (6 bases). The length of the CDR3 is 14 residues. Trimming shortened V by 6 bases and J by 1 base, and 13 bases separated the two germline ends. Per germline, CDR1 SGHNT and CDR2 YENEEA. In nucleotides, the CDR3 is TGTGCCAGCAGTCCAGACGGGGGATCCTACGAGCAGTACTTC. Protein sequence: CASSPDGGSYEQYF.

The chain couples TRBV19 to TRBJ1-3, with TRBD1 identical over 8 bases. The ends lost 7 bases at V and 4 bases at J; junction bases unmatched: 6. The CDR3 sequence is 14 residues long. Germline V gives CDR1 LNHDA, CDR2 SQIVND (reference sequence). DNA of the CDR3: TGTGCCAGTATTGGACAGGGATCAGGAAACACCATATATTTT. Its translation is CASIGQGSGNTIYF.

The chain has TRBV3-1 (or the pseudogene TRBV3-2) and TRBJ1-1, with a weak D call TRBD1 (5 bases). Germline V CDR1 and CDR2: LGHDT, YNNKEL (reference sequence). V lost 0 bases and J 5 bases, leaving 10 bases between the germline ends. The CDR3 covers 14 residues. The CDR3 sequence is CASSQDRGMTEAFF. The CDR3 DNA sequence: TGTGCCAGCAGCCAAGATCGGGGGATGACTGAAGCTTTCTTT.

V usage is TRBV12-3 or TRBV12-4 and J usage is TRBJ1-4, with a tentative D call TRBD1 (5 bases). The V end lost 3 bases, the J end lost 12 bases, and 14 bases lay between the germline ends. The CDR3 contains 13 residues. The CDR3: CASSFGTAGELFF. The CDR3 region has the DNA TGTGCCAGCAGTTTCGGGACTGCGGGGGAACTGTTTTTT.

The chain employs TRBV11-2 and TRBJ2-7; 8 bases align to TRBD1. V shed 2 bases, J shed 2 bases, and the junction held 8 bases outside the gene matches. The CDR3 consists of 16 residues. The V gene's germline CDR1 is SGHAT and CDR2 FQNNGV. The CDR3 coding sequence is TGTGCCAGCAGCTTAAGGGTTGGGACAGGTACCTACGAGCAGTACTTC. Translation gives CASSLRVGTGTYEQYF. The variable domain in full, with the rest retrieved from reference TRBV11-2 and TRBJ2-7, is EAGVAQSPRYKIIEKRQSVAFWCNPISGHATLYWYQQILGQGPKLLIQFQNNGVVDDSQLPKDRFSAERLKGVDSTLKIQPAKLEDSAVYLCASSLRVGTGTYEQYFGPGTRLTVT.

The J gene is TRBJ2-1, the V gene TRBV5-1; D is ambiguous. The germline V gene has CDR1 SGHRS and CDR2 YFSETQ. V shed 8 bases and J shed 0 bases, with 18 bases lying between them. The CDR3 length is 16 residues. The CDR3 sequence: CASNLAVVSSYNEQFF. CDR3 sequence (DNA): TGCGCCAGTAATTTGGCTGTGGTGTCCTCCTACAATGAGCAGTTCTTC.

This chain links TRBV11-3 with TRBJ2-2, with 7 bases lining up with TRBD1. CDR1 is SGHNT and CDR2 is YENEEA in the germline V gene. The CDR3 extends over 17 amino acids. V lost 6 bases to trimming and J lost 0 bases; unmatched junction nucleotides: 10. CDR3 sequence: CASSSGLGTANTGELFF. For the CDR3, the DNA is TGTGCCAGCAGTTCTGGGCTCGGGACAGCGAACACCGGGGAGCTGTTTTTT.

J is TRBJ2-7 and V is TRBV28, with D possibly being TRBD2 (6 bases). From germline, CDR1 is MDHEN and CDR2 SYDVKM. The CDR3 loop spans 12 amino acids. Trimming cost V 6 bases and J 4 bases, with 10 bases left between them. CDR3 coding DNA: TGTGCCAGCAGGGTTAGCGGATACGAGCAGTACTTC. It codes for CASRVSGYEQYF.

J is TRBJ1-1 and V is TRBV27; a possible D gene is TRBD1 (5 bases). The germline V gene has CDR1 MNHEY and CDR2 SMNVEV (reference sequence). The CDR3 spans 14 residues. Deletions cut 5 bases from V and 5 bases from J, with 15 bases between. The CDR3 nucleotides read TGTGCCAGCAGTCTTAGGGGCCTTCTAACTGAAGCTTTCTTT. This translates into CASSLRGLLTEAFF.

This chain connects TRBV14 to TRBJ2-2; tentative D call: TRBD2 (7 bases). The V end was cut by 0 bases, the J end by 13 bases, with 15 bases between. Looked up from germline, CDR1 is SGHDN and CDR2 is FVKESK. CDR3 size: 14 residues. This CDR3 reads CASSQEVGGGLLFF. The CDR3 coding sequence is TGTGCCAGCAGCCAAGAAGTGGGGGGGGGCTTGCTGTTTTTT.

This chain links TRBV10-3 with TRBJ1-2, with D perhaps matching TRBD1 (5 bases). Trimming removed 6 bases at V and 3 bases at J, with 14 bases between. This CDR3 is built from 14 residues. Germline CDR1 ENHRY, CDR2 SYGVKD. CDR3 residues: CAISLTGYDYGYTF. CDR3 in DNA: TGTGCCATCAGCTTAACAGGCTACGACTATGGCTACACCTTC.

The chain has TRBV6-2 or TRBV6-3 and TRBJ2-2; TRBD1 agrees at 7 bases. V lost 4 bases and J lost 0; bases outside the gene matches: 2. The CDR3 has 15 residues. Germline V gives CDR1 MNHEY, CDR2 SVGEGT. Here the CDR3 DNA reads TGTGCCAGCAGTTTACAGGGGACGAACACCGGGGAGCTGTTTTTT. It codes for CASSLQGTNTGELFF.

In DNA, the CDR3 is TGTGCCAGCAGGGCCGGCGGAGCGAACACTGAAGCTTTCTTT. Protein: CASRAGGANTEAFF. This sequence joins TRBV6-5 and TRBJ1-1; no definite D call. This CDR3 contains 14 residues. V lost 6 bases to trimming and J lost 1 base, with 12 bases between them. CDR1 and CDR2 from the germline V gene are MNHEY and SVGAGI.

The genes are TRBV18 and TRBJ2-1; 11 nucleotides agree with TRBD2. J lost 6 bases, V lost 6 bases, and 4 bases had no gene match. The length of the CDR3 is 14 residues. Germline CDR1 KGHSH, CDR2 LQKENI. Written as DNA, the CDR3 is TGTGCCAGCTCGCCGACTAGCGGGGTCAATGAGCAGTTCTTC. Amino acid sequence: CASSPTSGVNEQFF.

The chain combines TRBV20-1 with TRBJ1-1; 7 bases fit TRBD1. Germline V gene sequence: CDR1 DFQATT, CDR2 SNEGSKA (reference sequence). There are 17 residues in the CDR3. V gave up 6 bases and J gave up 3 bases; unmatched junction bases: 19. The CDR3 DNA follows: TGCAGTGCCAGTCCTCTCAACCGACAGGGTAGACACACTGAAGCTTTCTTT. The encoded protein is CSASPLNRQGRHTEAFF.

Only a few counts were recorded for this clone. The chain combines TRBV7-9 with TRBJ2-7; TRBD2 aligns across 9 bases. Germline lookup yields CDR1 SEHNR and CDR2 FQNEAQ (reference sequence). Trimming at V came to 5 bases and at J to 3 bases, leaving 8 bases not matched to a gene. The length of the CDR3 is 15 residues. The CDR3, as DNA: TGTGCCAGCAGCCAACCGGGACTAGCCCACTACGAGCAGTACTTC. This codes for CASSQPGLAHYEQYF.

This chain connects TRBV5-4 to TRBJ2-7; D might be TRBD2 (5 bases). The CDR3 spans 15 residues. The germline V gene has CDR1 SGHNT and CDR2 YYREEE (reference sequence). The germline V and J ends were trimmed by 0 bases and 2 bases, with 12 bases remaining between them. The chain's CDR3 is CASSLDRTSAYEQYF. The CDR3 nucleotides are TGTGCCAGCAGCTTGGACCGGACTTCGGCCTACGAGCAGTACTTC.

This sequence joins TRBV12-5 and TRBJ2-3; 12 nucleotides line up with TRBD2. This CDR3 comprises 16 residues. Unmatched junction bases numbered 8, after V lost 6 bases and J lost 4 bases. Looked up from germline, CDR1 is LGHNT and CDR2 is FRNRAP. CDR3 sequence: CASGTRLAGEADTQYF. The CDR3, as DNA: TGTGCTAGTGGAACCAGACTAGCGGGGGAGGCAGATACGCAGTATTTT.

The chain uses TRBV19 and TRBJ1-2; D not resolved. The V gene's germline CDR1 is LNHDA and CDR2 SQIVND (reference sequence). The CDR3 runs to 12 residues. V gave up 2 bases and J gave up 8 bases, with 9 bases separating them. CDR3 amino acids: CASSIREGGYTF. Here the CDR3 DNA reads TGTGCCAGTAGTATAAGGGAGGGCGGCTACACCTTC. The full variable domain, with the rest looked up from reference TRBV19 and TRBJ1-2, is DGGITQSPKYLFRKEGQNVTLSCEQNLNHDAMYWYRQDPGQGLRLIYYSQIVNDFQKGDIAEGYSVSREKKESFPLTVTSAQKNPTAFYLCASSIREGGYTFGSGTRLTVV.

The chain links TRBV12-5 to TRBJ2-1, with D unclear. Deletions cut 0 bases from V and 8 bases from J, with 17 bases between. This CDR3 is built from 16 residues. Germline-derived CDR1 and CDR2 are LGHNT and FRNRAP. CDR3 nucleotide sequence: TGTGCTAGTGGTTTGGTACGTAGCCTACGCTCCCATGAGCAGTTCTTC. This codes for CASGLVRSLRSHEQFF.

The chain links TRBV6-5 to TRBJ1-6; TRBD1 aligns across 7 bases. The V and J ends lost 2 bases and 9 bases, in that order; junction bases with no gene match: 10. This CDR3 has 16 residues. Germline-derived CDR1 and CDR2 are MNHEY and SVGAGI. The CDR3 DNA follows: TGTGCCAGCAGTTACGTCCCGGGAGGGGGCCGTTCACCCCTCCACTTT. Translation: CASSYVPGGGRSPLHF.

This chain connects TRBV5-1 to TRBJ2-6; tentative D call: TRBD2 (6 bases). The CDR3 runs 14 residues. The germline V and J ends were trimmed by 4 bases and 4 bases, with 9 bases remaining between them. Germline assignment: CDR1 SGHRS and CDR2 YFSETQ. CDR3: CASSEGRGANVLTF. The CDR3, as DNA: TGCGCCAGCAGCGAGGGGAGGGGGGCCAACGTCCTGACTTTC.